The 26 T cell receptor beta chains below all came from one sample that was sequenced in a study of identical twins. TCRdb independently ran MiXCR on the 5' RACE reads; one entry per CDR3 protein. The sample lists about 920,000 distinct CDR3 sequences, approximately 13% occurring once. This sample also belongs to another study, concerning yellow fever vaccine responses in identical twins.

Material for sequencing was PBMCs. Receptors were obtained from a woman aged 18-29 years in good health.

The chain employs TRBV20-1 and TRBJ2-1; 7 positions agree with TRBD2. Germline V gene data show CDR1 as DFQATT and CDR2 as SNEGSKA (reference sequence). The CDR3 is 13 amino acids. Germline trimming cut 4 bases from V and 4 bases from J; bases unmatched to any gene: 4. The CDR3 region is CSATREVYNEQFF. For the CDR3, the DNA is TGCAGTGCTACACGGGAGGTATACAATGAGCAGTTCTTC.

This clonotype appeared many times. This chain connects TRBV7-3 to TRBJ2-1, with D maybe TRBD1 (6 bases). The CDR3 totals 13 residues. Germline lookup yields CDR1 SGHTA and CDR2 FQGTGA. V lost 5 bases to trimming and J lost 3 bases, with 8 bases between them. In DNA form, the CDR3 reads TGTGCCAGCAGCGGGGGCGTCTACAATGAGCAGTTCTTC. Encoded protein: CASSGGVYNEQFF.

The rearrangement uses TRBV7-2 and TRBJ2-2; D is ambiguous. Germline CDR1 reads SGHTA; CDR2 reads FQGNSA. The V gene lost 1 base and the J gene lost 9 bases, with 15 bases spanning the gap. This CDR3 comprises 15 residues. The CDR3: CASSLEAGRPRELFF. The CDR3 nucleotides read TGTGCCAGCAGCTTAGAGGCCGGCAGGCCGCGGGAGCTGTTTTTT.

The chain links TRBV5-1 to TRBJ2-7; 7 positions agree with TRBD1. The CDR3 is 15 amino acids. V gave up 1 base and J gave up 2 bases; unmatched junction bases: 6. CDR1 is SGHRS and CDR2 is YFSETQ in the germline V gene. This chain's CDR3 is CASSLTGAQTYEQYF. CDR3 bases: TGCGCCAGCAGCTTGACAGGGGCGCAGACCTACGAGCAGTACTTC.

The chain employs TRBV2 and TRBJ1-1, with TRBD1 identical over 8 bases. This CDR3 is 17 amino acids long. With 6 bases clipped from V and 1 base from J, the junction kept 13 bases outside the gene matches. The germline V gene has CDR1 SNHLY and CDR2 FYNNEI. The CDR3: CASSSRDRRPQNTEAFF. CDR3 sequence (DNA): TGTGCCAGCAGCTCCCGGGACAGGAGGCCTCAGAACACTGAAGCTTTCTTT.

The V call is TRBV2, the J call TRBJ2-1; D is possibly TRBD2 (5 bases). From germline, CDR1 is SNHLY and CDR2 FYNNEI. The CDR3 is 13 amino acids. Trimming removed 1 base at V and 8 bases at J, with 9 bases between. CDR3 nucleotides: TGTGCCAGCAGTGAAGAACTAGTTTATGAGCAGTTCTTC. It encodes CASSEELVYEQFF.

This clonotype was detected a few times. The chain couples TRBV6-5 to TRBJ2-1; 8 nucleotides align to TRBD2. Germline CDR1 is MNHEY and CDR2 is SVGAGI. J was trimmed by 6 bases and V by 2 bases; bases with no gene match: 9. The CDR3 is 16 residues long. The CDR3 DNA is TGTGCCAGCAGTTACGGGGATCCGGGAGGGCCCAATGAGCAGTTCTTC. Amino acids: CASSYGDPGGPNEQFF.

At least ten counts were recorded for this clonotype. The V gene is TRBV9, the J gene TRBJ2-3; TRBD2 matches 11 bases. After removal of 2 bases from V and 6 bases from J, the junction contained 8 bases not matched to a gene. The CDR3 spans 16 residues. Looked up from germline, CDR1 is SGDLS and CDR2 is YYNGEE. DNA for the CDR3: TGTGCCAGCAGCGTCGAACTAGCGGGGGTCCTGGATACGCAGTATTTT. It translates to CASSVELAGVLDTQYF.

The rearrangement joins TRBV7-2 to TRBJ2-6; D gene ambiguous. CDR1 and CDR2 (germline): SGHTA, FQGNSA. This CDR3 has 14 residues. V was shortened by 10 bases and J by 2 bases, with 12 bases between the two germline ends. The CDR3 DNA reads TGTGCCACTCAAAAGGGTACTGGGGCCAACGTCCTGACTTTC. This sequence encodes CATQKGTGANVLTF.

Worth noting for this clonotype: This CDR3 is missing its conserved last phenylalanine or tryptophan, likely due to a read error. The rearrangement links TRBV12-3 or TRBV12-4 to TRBJ2-7; D not certain. CDR3 length equals 17 residues. Trimming removed 0 bases from V and 0 bases from J, with 15 bases in between. CDR3 residues: CASSLAPPQQSSYEQYL. In nucleotides, the CDR3 is TGTGCCAGCAGTTTAGCCCCCCCCCAGCAAAGCTCCTACGAGCAGTACCTC.

This clonotype has just a few counts. The rearrangement joins TRBV12-3 or TRBV12-4 to TRBJ2-3, with 8 positions matching TRBD2. The V segment lost 6 bases and the J segment 1 base; nucleotides outside the gene matches: 6. This CDR3 spans 15 amino acids. CDR3 nucleotide sequence: TGTGCCAGCAGCACTAGCGGTTGGGGCACAGATACGCAGTATTTT. Its protein product is CASSTSGWGTDTQYF.

This clonotype has more than one count but fewer than ten. The rearrangement uses TRBV29-1 and TRBJ2-1; D possibly corresponds to TRBD1 (6 bases). Trimming removed 4 bases from V and 2 bases from J, with 15 bases in between. The CDR3 length is 15 residues. Germline loops: CDR1 SQVTM, CDR2 ANQGSEA. The CDR3 DNA is TGCAGCGTTGGTACTGACGGACAGCCCTACAATGAGCAGTTCTTC. Protein sequence: CSVGTDGQPYNEQFF.

The sample holds many counts of this clonotype. The gene calls are TRBV5-6 and TRBJ2-7; D is tentatively TRBD1 or TRBD2 (5 bases each). CDR3 length equals 17 residues. Deletions cut 3 bases from V and 0 bases from J, with 19 bases between. From germline, CDR1 is SGHDT and CDR2 YYEEEE. The CDR3 sequence: CASSSGAGQGSSYEQYV. The CDR3 DNA sequence: TGTGCCAGCAGCTCCGGCGCGGGCCAGGGTAGCTCCTACGAGCAGTACGTC.

V is TRBV20-1 and J is TRBJ1-5; 8 bases line up with TRBD1. After removal of 2 bases from V and 7 bases from J, the junction contained 7 bases not matched to a gene. Germline V lookup: CDR1 DFQATT, CDR2 SNEGSKA (reference sequence). This CDR3 is 14 amino acids long. The CDR3 nucleotides read TGCAGTGCTAGAAGGACAGGGTCAGGACAGCCCCAGCATTTT. Amino acid sequence: CSARRTGSGQPQHF.

This chain uses TRBV6-5 with TRBJ2-3; D is undetermined. The CDR3 length is 14 residues. Looked up from germline, CDR1 is MNHEY and CDR2 is SVGAGI. Trimming removed 4 bases at V and 6 bases at J, with 14 bases between. The CDR3 DNA reads as TGTGCCAGCAGTTCCCCTTTATCCGGGGATACGCAGTATTTT. It translates to CASSSPLSGDTQYF.

The chain links TRBV2 to TRBJ2-1; no firm D call. Per germline, CDR1 SNHLY and CDR2 FYNNEI. The CDR3 sequence is 15 residues long. Trimming stripped 2 bases from V and 2 bases from J, with 10 bases between. For the CDR3, the DNA is TGTGCCAGCAGTGAAATTACCCCCCCCTACAATGAGCAGTTCTTC. Translated, it gives CASSEITPPYNEQFF.

This clonotype was counted only a few times. The CDR3 bases are TGTGCCAGCAGGTCTACTAGCGGGGGGGGCCATGAGCAGTTCTTC. Protein: CASRSTSGGGHEQFF. The chain carries TRBV7-8 and TRBJ2-1; 13 positions match TRBD2. Trimming removed 6 bases from V and 8 bases from J; junction bases left unmatched: 7. CDR3 length equals 15 residues. Germline CDR1 SGHVS, CDR2 FQNEAQ. Full variable domain (rest looked up from reference TRBV7-8 and TRBJ2-1): GAGVSQSPRYKVAKRGQDVALRCDPISGHVSLFWYQQALGQGPEFLTYFQNEAQLDKSGLPSDRFFAERPEGSVSTLKIQRTQQEDSAVYLCASRSTSGGGHEQFFGPGTRLTVL.

There are a few counts of this clonotype. This rearrangement joins TRBV6-5 to TRBJ2-2; 11 bases align to TRBD2. V trimming: 5 bases; J trimming: 6 bases; junction bases outside the gene matches: 2. Germline CDR1 MNHEY, CDR2 SVGAGI. The CDR3 extends over 14 amino acids. The CDR3, as DNA: TGTGCCAGCAGTACTAGCGGGGGACCCGGGGAGCTGTTTTTT. It yields the protein CASSTSGGPGELFF.

The chain has TRBV3-1 and TRBJ1-1; D unclear. The CDR3 loop spans 17 amino acids. V dropped 6 bases and J dropped 2 bases, with 22 bases sitting between them. CDR1 is LGHDT, CDR2 YNNKEL, per germline (reference sequence). CDR3 region: CASRPAYTYRGNTEAFF. CDR3 DNA sequence: TGTGCCAGCAGACCCGCTTACACTTATCGGGGAAACACTGAAGCTTTCTTT.

This clonotype was observed a handful of times. The chain recombines TRBV20-1 with TRBJ2-4, with 8 positions matching TRBD2. Germline values: CDR1 DFQATT, CDR2 SNEGSKA (reference sequence). This CDR3 is 14 amino acids long. The V segment lost 8 bases and the J segment 3 bases; nucleotides outside the gene matches: 9. CDR3 protein: CSTGTRIVKNIQYF. The DNA for the CDR3 is TGCAGTACCGGGACTAGGATAGTCAAAAACATTCAGTACTTC.

This chain links TRBV20-1 with TRBJ2-1; 9 positions agree with TRBD2. V shed 1 base, J shed 5 bases, and the junction held 9 bases outside the gene matches. Germline assignment: CDR1 DFQATT and CDR2 SNEGSKA (reference sequence). The CDR3 runs 16 residues. This CDR3 is CSARVGQTSGHNEQFF. In DNA, the CDR3 is TGCAGTGCTAGAGTAGGCCAGACTAGCGGCCACAATGAGCAGTTCTTC.

Comment on this clonotype: Just one base apart from a much larger clone, this may be a read error. J is TRBJ2-2 and V is TRBV15, with D possibly matching TRBD1 (5 bases). There are 16 residues in the CDR3. Germline CDR1 and CDR2: LNHNV and YYDKDF (reference sequence). V shed 0 bases and J shed 4 bases, with 12 bases lying between them. CDR3 DNA sequence: TGTGCCACCAGCAGAGACCAGGGTGGAAGCACCGGGGAGCTGTTTTTT. Amino acids: CATSRDQGGSTGELFF.

This clonotype came up many times. V is TRBV12-3 or TRBV12-4 and J is TRBJ2-2; 7 nucleotides align to TRBD2. V shed 6 bases and J 4 bases; nucleotides not matched to a gene: 11. The CDR3 totals 16 residues. CDR3 sequence: CASSPPGGGGTGELFF. The CDR3 nucleotides are TGTGCCAGCAGCCCGCCCGGAGGCGGGGGCACCGGGGAGCTGTTTTTT.

This clonotype was observed at least ten times. The V and J genes are TRBV20-1 and TRBJ2-1; 8 nucleotides match TRBD2. The CDR3 spans 15 residues. V was pared by 0 bases and J by 13 bases, with 14 bases of the junction left unmatched. Germline V gene data show CDR1 as DFQATT and CDR2 as SNEGSKA (reference sequence). This CDR3 is CSARDPTGGRSTQFF. The DNA of the CDR3 is TGCAGTGCTAGAGATCCAACGGGGGGGCGATCAACCCAGTTCTTC.

This clonotype has more than one count but fewer than ten. The rearrangement joins TRBV20-1 to TRBJ2-7, with D possibly TRBD2 on 6 matching bases. The CDR3 has 14 amino acids. Germline CDR1 and CDR2: DFQATT and SNEGSKA (reference sequence). Trimming took 4 bases from V and 1 from J, leaving 14 bases between them. The chain's CDR3 is CSATGGLGSYEQYF. The CDR3, as DNA: TGCAGTGCTACCGGGGGACTGGGATCCTACGAGCAGTACTTC.

This clonotype was observed a handful of times. The genes are TRBV7-9 and TRBJ2-7, with 8 bases lining up with TRBD1. V lost 5 bases to trimming and J lost 2 bases; unmatched junction nucleotides: 11. The CDR3 is 16 residues long. Germline-derived CDR1 and CDR2 are SEHNR and FQNEAQ (reference sequence). CDR3 in amino acids: CASSLGGQALTYEQYF. The CDR3 bases are TGTGCCAGCAGCCTTGGGGGACAGGCCTTAACCTACGAGCAGTACTTC.